Below are 7 T cell receptor beta chains sequenced from a single sample in a study of metastatic and nonmetastatic thyroid tumors. TCRdb reprocessed the PCR reads via MiXCR. The sample shows approximately 16,000 clones, 31% of them seen only once. Thyroid surgery was preceded by no treatment in any patient. Material for sequencing was blood. The receptors derive from a female donor with papillary thyroid cancer or a benign thyroid nodule (not recorded which). Some clones in this sample may be carry-over from other donors' samples.

This clone showed up just a few times. This chain's CDR3 is CAWSPTGPEAFF. The DNA of the CDR3 is TGTGCCTGGAGTCCTACAGGACCTGAAGCTTTCTTT. This chain uses TRBV30 with TRBJ1-1; D may be TRBD1 (5 bases). The CDR3 extends over 12 amino acids. The V end lost 2 bases, the J end lost 6 bases, and 10 bases lay between the germline ends. Germline lookup yields CDR1 GTSNPN and CDR2 SVGIG (reference sequence).

The V call is TRBV20-1, the J call TRBJ2-1; the match to TRBD1 covers 12 bases. The trim removed 4 bases at V and 8 bases at J, leaving 9 bases unmatched. The CDR3 extends over 15 amino acids. Per germline, CDR1 DFQATT and CDR2 SNEGSKA (reference sequence). The CDR3 nucleotides read TGCAGTGCTATTCCACCGGGACAGGGGGCTTATGAGCAGTTCTTC. Its protein product is CSAIPPGQGAYEQFF.

CDR3 DNA sequence: TGCGCCAGCCCCTATCCGCCCGGGGAGGGTTCACCCCTCCACTTT. The encoded protein is CASPYPPGEGSPLHF. The chain combines TRBV4-1 with TRBJ1-6; D gene unclear. Germline-derived CDR1 and CDR2 are MGHRA and YSYEKL. V was shortened by 8 bases and J by 9 bases, with 20 bases between the two germline ends. The CDR3 length is 15 residues.

Judged by abundance, this clone is medium-sized. The V and J genes are TRBV5-1 and TRBJ2-2; D not resolved. CDR1 is SGHRS and CDR2 is YFSETQ in the germline V gene. CDR3 size: 18 residues. V shed 0 bases and J shed 5 bases, with 20 bases lying between them. CDR3 amino acids: CASSLGYGIGISTGELFF. The CDR3 DNA reads TGCGCCAGCAGCTTGGGTTATGGGATTGGTATTTCTACCGGGGAGCTGTTTTTT.

The rearrangement joins TRBV5-1 to TRBJ2-6; no reliable D call. CDR3 length: 13 amino acids. V lost 5 bases and J 1 base, leaving 4 bases between the germline ends. CDR1 is SGHRS, CDR2 YFSETQ, per germline. Written as DNA, the CDR3 is TGCGCCAGCAGTCAATCTGGGGCCAACGTCCTGACTTTC. It is translated as CASSQSGANVLTF.

This clone has ten or more counts. The J gene is TRBJ2-6, the V gene TRBV7-2; 8 bases line up with TRBD1. The ends lost 2 bases at V and 0 bases at J; junction bases unmatched: 12. This CDR3 spans 20 amino acids. Germline lookup yields CDR1 SGHTA and CDR2 FQGNSA. The CDR3 loop is CASSLSGGVGQNSGANVLTF. DNA for the CDR3: TGTGCCAGCAGCTTATCAGGGGGCGTGGGGCAGAACTCTGGGGCCAACGTCCTGACTTTC.

This clone is termed medium-sized. The V and J genes are TRBV6-1 and TRBJ2-1; 8 bases are shared with TRBD2. V lost 2 bases to trimming and J lost 15 bases; unmatched junction nucleotides: 12. This CDR3 comprises 14 residues. Germline CDR1 and CDR2: MNHNS and SASEGT. The DNA of the CDR3 is TGTGCCAGCAGTGAAAGTATTCGGGGGGGCCAGGGGTTCTTC. This sequence encodes CASSESIRGGQGFF.